The clone carrying this T cell receptor (beta chain) was found once. Its antigen is undetermined. Partitioning of CD4+ cells yielded a CD45RA+ naive subset and a CD45RA-negative memory subset. The record originates from a study of shared clonotypes between healthy human individuals. Study-wide context: The cohort had a couple of women and three men, ages 18 to 49.

Germline V CDR1 and CDR2: SGHVS, FQNEAQ. The CDR3 is 14 residues long. Trimming took 3 bases from V and 5 from J, leaving 13 bases between them. Only in-frame clones appear in the TCRdb table, and some are missing; sequencing was by immunoSEQ multiplex PCR. Here the sample spans roughly 2,300,000 clones, 80% to 95% being singletons. Study-level results: Non-shared clonotypes had lower generation probabilities than those shared by all four donors. Sampling covered blood only; tissue repertoires likely differ.

The source is a man aged 18-30 years in good health. Some clones in this sample may be carry-over from other donors' samples. The J gene is TRBJ2-5, the V gene TRBV7-8; possible D gene TRBD1, 7 bases. Sequenced: naive CD4+ T cells from PBMCs. This sample's subset: CD45RA+ positively selected. CDR3 amino acids: CASSFLAGGETQYF. CDR3 nucleotide sequence: TGTGCCAGCAGCTTCCTGGCAGGGGGGGAGACCCAGTACTTC.